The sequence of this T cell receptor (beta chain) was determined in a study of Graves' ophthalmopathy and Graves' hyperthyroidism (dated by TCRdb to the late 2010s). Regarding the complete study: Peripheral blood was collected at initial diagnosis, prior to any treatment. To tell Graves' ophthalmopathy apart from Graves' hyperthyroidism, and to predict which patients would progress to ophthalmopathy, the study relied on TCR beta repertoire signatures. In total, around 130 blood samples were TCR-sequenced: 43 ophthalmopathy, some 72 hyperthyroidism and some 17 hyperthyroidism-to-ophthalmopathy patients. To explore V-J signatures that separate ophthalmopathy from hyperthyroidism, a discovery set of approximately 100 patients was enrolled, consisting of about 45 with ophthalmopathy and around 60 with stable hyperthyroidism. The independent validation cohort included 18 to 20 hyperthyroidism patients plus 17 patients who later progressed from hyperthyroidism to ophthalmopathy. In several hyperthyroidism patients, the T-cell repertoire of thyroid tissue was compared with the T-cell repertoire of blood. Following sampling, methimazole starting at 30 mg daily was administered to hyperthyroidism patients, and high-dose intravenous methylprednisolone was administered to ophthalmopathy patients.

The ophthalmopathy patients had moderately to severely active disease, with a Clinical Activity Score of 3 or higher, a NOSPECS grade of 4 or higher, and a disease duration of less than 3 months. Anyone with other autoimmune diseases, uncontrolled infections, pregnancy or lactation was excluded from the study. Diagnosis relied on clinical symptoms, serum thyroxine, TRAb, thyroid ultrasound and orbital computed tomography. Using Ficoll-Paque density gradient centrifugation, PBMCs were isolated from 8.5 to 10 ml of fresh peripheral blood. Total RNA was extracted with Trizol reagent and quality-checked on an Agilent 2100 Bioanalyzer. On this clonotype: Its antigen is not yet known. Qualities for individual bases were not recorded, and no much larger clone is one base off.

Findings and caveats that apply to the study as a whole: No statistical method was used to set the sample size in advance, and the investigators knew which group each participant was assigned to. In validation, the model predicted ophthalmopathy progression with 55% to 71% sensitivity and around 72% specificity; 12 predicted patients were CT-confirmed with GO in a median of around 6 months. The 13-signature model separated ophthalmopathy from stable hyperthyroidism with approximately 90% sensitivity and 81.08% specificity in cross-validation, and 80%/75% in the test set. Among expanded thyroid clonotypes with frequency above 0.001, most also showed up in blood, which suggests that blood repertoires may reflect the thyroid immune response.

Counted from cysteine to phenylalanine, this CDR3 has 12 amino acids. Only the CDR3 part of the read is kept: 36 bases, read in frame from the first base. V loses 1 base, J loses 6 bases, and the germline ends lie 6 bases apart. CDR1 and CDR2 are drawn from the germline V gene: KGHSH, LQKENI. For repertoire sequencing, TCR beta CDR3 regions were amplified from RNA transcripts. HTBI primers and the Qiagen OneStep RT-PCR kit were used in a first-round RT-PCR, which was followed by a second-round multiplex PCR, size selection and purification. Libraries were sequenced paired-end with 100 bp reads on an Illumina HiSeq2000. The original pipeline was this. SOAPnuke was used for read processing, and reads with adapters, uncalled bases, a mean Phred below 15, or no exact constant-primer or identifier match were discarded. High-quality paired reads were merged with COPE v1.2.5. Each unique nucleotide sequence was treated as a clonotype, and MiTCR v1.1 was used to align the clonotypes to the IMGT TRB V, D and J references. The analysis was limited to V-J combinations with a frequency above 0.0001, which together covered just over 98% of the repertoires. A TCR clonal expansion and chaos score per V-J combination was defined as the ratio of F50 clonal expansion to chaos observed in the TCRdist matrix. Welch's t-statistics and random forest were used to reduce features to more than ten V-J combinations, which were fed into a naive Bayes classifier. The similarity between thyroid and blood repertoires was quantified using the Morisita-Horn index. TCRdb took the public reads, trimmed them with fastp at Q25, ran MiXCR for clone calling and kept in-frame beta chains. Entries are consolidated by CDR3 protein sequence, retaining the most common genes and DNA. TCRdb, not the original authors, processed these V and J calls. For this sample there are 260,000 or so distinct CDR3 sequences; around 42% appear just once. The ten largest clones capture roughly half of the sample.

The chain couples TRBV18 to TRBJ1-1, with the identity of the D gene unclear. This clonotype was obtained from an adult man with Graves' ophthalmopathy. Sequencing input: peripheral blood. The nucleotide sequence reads TGTGCCAGCTCACCACTGCTGCCTGAAGCTTTCTTT. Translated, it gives CASSPLLPEAFF.